This TCR beta chain appears in the sequencing data of a study of shared clonotypes between healthy human individuals. Trimming stripped 4 bases from V and 6 bases from J, with 4 bases between. This CDR3 region has 11 residues. Germline CDR1 and CDR2: LGHNT and FRNRAP. Profiled with immunoSEQ multiplex PCR; TCRdb holds only in-frame clones, not every one. The profile covers under 1 million clones, with around 93% appearing a single time and 24% taken by the ten largest. The naive CD8 fraction comprised CD45RO-negative cells positively selected for CCR7 and excluded terminally differentiated effector memory CD45RA+ cells.

The J gene is TRBJ1-5, the V gene TRBV12-5, with D unresolved. The receptor was isolated from a man aged 25 to 40 in good health. The sample comprised naive CD8+ T cells sorted from blood. The CDR3 region is CASGSGQPQHF. In nucleotides, the CDR3 is TGTGCTAGTGGTTCCGGTCAGCCCCAGCATTTT.